Following are 11 T cell receptor beta chains from one sample sequenced in a study of CD8+ T cells in alopecia areata. Treatment described: oral pan-JAK inhibitor, 5-10 mg twice daily. RNA extraction was followed by reverse transcription into cDNA, which acted as the sequencing template. The protocol was immunoSEQ multiplex PCR, while the TCRdb copy is restricted to in-frame clones and leaves out a portion. The data contain nearly 200,000 clones, 55% to 75% of them singletons. Sequences were derived from CD4+ T cells sorted from blood, sampled at week 24, from a patient treated with tofacitinib. The receptors originated from a human donor with alopecia areata.

This chain connects TRBV7-2 to TRBJ2-3; D gene ambiguous. Germline V gives CDR1 SGHTA, CDR2 FQGNSA. The V and J ends lost 1 base and 1 base respectively, with 6 bases between them. The CDR3 has 14 residues. The CDR3: CASSLVSGTDTQYF. In nucleotides, the CDR3 is TGTGCCAGCAGCTTAGTCTCGGGCACAGATACGCAGTATTTT.

The chain joins TRBV30 to TRBJ2-1; either TRBD1 or TRBD2 may supply D (6 bases each). Trimming pared 0 bases from V and 3 bases from J, leaving 12 bases between. The CDR3 loop spans 15 amino acids. Per the germline V gene, CDR1 is GTSNPN and CDR2 is SVGIG (reference sequence). The chain's CDR3 is CAWSVRGQYYNEQFF. Written as DNA, the CDR3 is TGTGCCTGGAGTGTACGGGGGCAGTACTACAATGAGCAGTTCTTC.

Written as DNA, the CDR3 is TGTGCCTGGAGCCCCGGGACAGTAAGCGGCTACACCTTC. It codes for CAWSPGTVSGYTF. V usage is TRBV30 and J usage is TRBJ1-2; 7 bases are a match to TRBD1. The V gene end was trimmed by 3 bases and the J gene end by 8 bases; junction bases not matched to a gene: 9. There are 13 residues in the CDR3. The germline V gene has CDR1 GTSNPN and CDR2 SVGIG (reference sequence).

The sample holds a few counts of this clone. The chain carries TRBV6-1 and TRBJ2-3; 9 bases fit TRBD2. The germline V gene has CDR1 MNHNS and CDR2 SASEGT. The ends lost 0 bases at V and 6 bases at J; junction bases unmatched: 7. CDR3 length equals 16 residues. The DNA of the CDR3 is TGTGCCAGCAGTGAAGCAGGAAGCGGGAGGTCGGATACGCAGTATTTT. Its protein is CASSEAGSGRSDTQYF.

The chain links TRBV5-1 to TRBJ2-7; 10 nucleotides line up with TRBD1. Germline assignment: CDR1 SGHRS and CDR2 YFSETQ. CDR3 length: 15 amino acids. V lost 1 base to trimming and J lost 5 bases; unmatched junction nucleotides: 6. The CDR3 DNA reads TGCGCCAGCAGCTTGTTTGGGACAGGGGACGACGAGCAGTACTTC. The encoded protein is CASSLFGTGDDEQYF.

This clone has just one count. The chain employs TRBV27 and TRBJ2-3; no clear D gene. With 2 bases removed from V and 4 bases from J, the gap between germline ends came to 7 bases. This CDR3 is built from 13 residues. Germline assignment: CDR1 MNHEY and CDR2 SMNVEV (reference sequence). The CDR3: CASSLGLPDTQYF. As DNA, the CDR3 is TGTGCCAGCAGTTTAGGTCTTCCAGATACGCAGTATTTT.

V usage is TRBV7-2 and J usage is TRBJ2-3; no definite D call. CDR1 SGHTA and CDR2 FQGNSA come from the germline V gene. The CDR3 has 11 residues. The V gene lost 2 bases and the J gene lost 5 bases, with 2 bases spanning the gap. The DNA of the CDR3 is TGTGCCAGCAGCTTAATAGATACGCAGTATTTT. This translates into CASSLIDTQYF.

The rearrangement joins TRBV5-1 to TRBJ2-5, with 10 bases that match TRBD1. The CDR3 covers 15 residues. Germline-derived CDR1 and CDR2 are SGHRS and YFSETQ. J gave up 1 base and V 3 bases, and 3 bases lay outside the gene matches. This CDR3 reads CASSSRQGAQETQYF. CDR3 nucleotide sequence: TGCGCCAGCAGCTCTCGACAGGGGGCCCAAGAGACCCAGTACTTC.

The chain couples TRBV2 to TRBJ2-2, with TRBD1 matching 8 bases. The CDR3 spans 15 residues. The J segment lost 1 base and the V segment lost 6 bases, leaving 4 bases of the junction unmatched. Germline V CDR1 and CDR2: SNHLY, FYNNEI. The CDR3 DNA is TGTGCCAGCAGCAACGACAGGGGGAACACCGGGGAGCTGTTTTTT. The encoded protein is CASSNDRGNTGELFF.

This clone is a singleton in its sample. CDR3 nucleotides: TGTGCCAGCAGCTTAGGGGGCTCAGGTGGTTCACCCCTCCACTTT. It encodes CASSLGGSGGSPLHF. The rearrangement uses TRBV7-8 and TRBJ1-6; TRBD1 is a possible D gene (5 bases). With 1 base removed from V and 9 bases from J, the gap between germline ends came to 13 bases. The germline CDR1 and CDR2 sequences are SGHVS and FQNEAQ. This CDR3 spans 15 amino acids.

CDR3 sequence: CASGRSGANVLTF. CDR3 in DNA: TGTGCCAGCGGGCGCTCTGGGGCCAACGTCCTGACTTTC. The chain joins TRBV27 to TRBJ2-6; no clear D. This CDR3 is 13 amino acids long. The germline V and J ends were trimmed by 8 bases and 0 bases, with 5 bases remaining between them. Germline V gives CDR1 MNHEY, CDR2 SMNVEV (reference sequence).